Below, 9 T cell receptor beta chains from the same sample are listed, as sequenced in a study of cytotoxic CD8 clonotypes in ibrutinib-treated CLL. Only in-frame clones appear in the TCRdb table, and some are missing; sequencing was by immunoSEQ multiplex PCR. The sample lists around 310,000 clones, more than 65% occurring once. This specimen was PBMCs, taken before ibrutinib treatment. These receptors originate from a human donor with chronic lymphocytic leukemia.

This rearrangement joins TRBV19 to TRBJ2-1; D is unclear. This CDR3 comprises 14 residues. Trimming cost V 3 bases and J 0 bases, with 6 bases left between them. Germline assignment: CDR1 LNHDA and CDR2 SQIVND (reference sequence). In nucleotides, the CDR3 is TGTGCCAGTAGTATGTGGGACTCCTACAATGAGCAGTTCTTC. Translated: CASSMWDSYNEQFF.

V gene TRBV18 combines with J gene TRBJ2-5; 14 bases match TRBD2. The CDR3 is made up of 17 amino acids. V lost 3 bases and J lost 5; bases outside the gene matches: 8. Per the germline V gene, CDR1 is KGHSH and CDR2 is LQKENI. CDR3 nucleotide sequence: TGTGCCAGCTCACCGACTAGCGGGAGGGCCGAGGCGGAGACCCAGTACTTC. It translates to CASSPTSGRAEAETQYF.

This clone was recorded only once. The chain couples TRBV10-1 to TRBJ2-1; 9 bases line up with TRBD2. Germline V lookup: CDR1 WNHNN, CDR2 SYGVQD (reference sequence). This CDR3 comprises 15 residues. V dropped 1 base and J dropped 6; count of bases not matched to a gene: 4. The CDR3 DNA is TGCGCCAGCAGTGAGTTGGCTAGCGGGGTCAATGAGCAGTTCTTC. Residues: CASSELASGVNEQFF.

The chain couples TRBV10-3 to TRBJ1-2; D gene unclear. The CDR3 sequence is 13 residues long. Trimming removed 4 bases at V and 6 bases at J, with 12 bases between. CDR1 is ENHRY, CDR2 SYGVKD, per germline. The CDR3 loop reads CAISVEGNHGYTF. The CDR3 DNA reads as TGTGCCATCAGTGTCGAGGGAAATCATGGCTACACCTTC.

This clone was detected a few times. The CDR3 sequence is CASSGGYSNQPQHF. As DNA, the CDR3 is TGCGCCAGCAGCGGGGGTTATAGCAATCAGCCCCAGCATTTT. This rearrangement joins TRBV10-2 to TRBJ1-5; D possibly corresponds to TRBD1 (5 bases). The CDR3 is made up of 14 amino acids. V gave up 6 bases and J gave up 0 bases, with 9 bases separating them. The germline gives CDR1 WSHSY, CDR2 SAAADI.

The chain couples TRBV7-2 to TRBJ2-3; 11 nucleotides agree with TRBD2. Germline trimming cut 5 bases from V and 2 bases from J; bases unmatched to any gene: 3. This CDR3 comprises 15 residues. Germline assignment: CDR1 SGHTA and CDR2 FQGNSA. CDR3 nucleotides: TGTGCCAGCAGCCCGACTAGCGGGATCACAGATACGCAGTATTTT. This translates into CASSPTSGITDTQYF.

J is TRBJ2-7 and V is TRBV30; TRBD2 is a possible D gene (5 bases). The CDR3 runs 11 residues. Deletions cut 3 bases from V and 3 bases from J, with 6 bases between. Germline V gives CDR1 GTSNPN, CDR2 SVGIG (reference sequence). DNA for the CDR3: TGTGCCTGGAGAGCGGACTACGAGCAGTACTTC. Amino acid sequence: CAWRADYEQYF. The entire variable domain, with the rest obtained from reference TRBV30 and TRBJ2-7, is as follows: SQTIHQWPATLVQPVGSPLSLECTVEGTSNPNLYWYRQAAGRGLQLLFYSVGIGQISSEVPQNLSASRPQDRQFILSSKKLLLSDSGFYLCAWRADYEQYFGPGTRLTVT.

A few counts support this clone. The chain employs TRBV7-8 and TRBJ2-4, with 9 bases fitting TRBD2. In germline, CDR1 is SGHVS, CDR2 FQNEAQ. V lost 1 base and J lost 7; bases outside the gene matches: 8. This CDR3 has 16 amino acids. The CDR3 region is CASSLGRTSDFNIQYF. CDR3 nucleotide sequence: TGTGCCAGCAGCTTAGGCCGGACTAGCGATTTCAACATTCAGTACTTC.

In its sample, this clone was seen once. Here the CDR3 DNA reads TGTGCCAGCAGCCCAAGGGACGGGCGCGGTGAAAAACTGTTTTTT. Translating gives CASSPRDGRGEKLFF. This chain uses TRBV5-4 with TRBJ1-4, with D possibly being TRBD1 (5 bases). Germline V CDR1 and CDR2: SGHNT, YYREEE (reference sequence). The ends were cut back, 4 bases at V and 7 bases at J, with 17 bases in the middle. The CDR3 is made up of 15 amino acids.